The 27 T cell receptor beta chains reported below all come from one sample, sequenced in a study of T cells expressing NK-cell markers. TCRdb reanalyzed the 5' RACE reads, giving one entry per CDR3 protein sequence and no DNA. The sample totals some 410,000 distinct CDR3 sequences; its top ten clones hold less than 7.5%. Sequencing was carried out using blood T cells: a sorted CD56 or NKG2C T cell subset, CD4+ or CD8+ T cells, or bulk PBMC T cells (not recorded which). Receptor source: a woman between 18 and 70 years old in good health.

V gene TRBV5-8 combines with J gene TRBJ2-5; TCRdb names TRBD1, which stays unverified in the absence of DNA. The length of the CDR3 is 12 residues. Looked up from germline, CDR1 is SGHTS and CDR2 is YDEGEE. This chain's CDR3 is CASTPSQATQYF.

The chain is built from TRBV12-3 or TRBV12-4 and TRBJ2-1; as DNA is missing, the TRBD2 call by TCRdb cannot be tested. The CDR3 runs to 16 residues. CDR3 protein: CASSKKAGTSYNEQFF.

The V gene is TRBV27, the J gene TRBJ2-3; TCRdb returns TRBD1, unconfirmable since there is no DNA. This CDR3 is built from 15 residues. The germline gives CDR1 MNHEY, CDR2 SMNVEV (reference sequence). CDR3 sequence reads: CASSFVGGRTDTQYF.

This rearrangement joins TRBV6-1 to TRBJ2-2; the TRBD1 assignment by TCRdb is unverifiable without DNA. In germline, CDR1 is MNHNS, CDR2 SASEGT. The CDR3 totals 16 residues. The CDR3 reads CASSRRTTSNTGELFF.

The chain couples TRBV9 to TRBJ1-3; TCRdb designates TRBD1, a call that cannot be tested without DNA. The CDR3 extends over 17 amino acids. The germline V gene encodes CDR1 SGDLS and CDR2 YYNGEE. This CDR3 is CASSPQPKTGGGNTIYF.

The rearrangement joins TRBV14 to TRBJ2-1; TCRdb designates TRBD1, a call that cannot be tested without DNA. Germline V gene sequence: CDR1 SGHDN, CDR2 FVKESK. CDR3 length equals 15 residues. CDR3 amino acids: CASSQGQGPGDEQFF.

The chain uses TRBV4-1 and TRBJ1-2; as DNA is missing, the TRBD1 call by TCRdb cannot be tested. The CDR3 loop spans 15 amino acids. Germline V gene sequence: CDR1 MGHRA, CDR2 YSYEKL. The CDR3 spells CASSQWTGPDYGYTF.

This rearrangement joins TRBV7-8 to TRBJ2-3; the D call of TRBD2 rests on TCRdb alone, since no DNA is present to check it. CDR3 length: 13 amino acids. In germline, CDR1 is SGHVS, CDR2 FQNEAQ. The CDR3 reads CASSGSTADVVYF.

This chain connects TRBV4-3 to TRBJ2-7; the D gene TCRdb calls, TRBD2, cannot be checked with no DNA. The CDR3 loop spans 17 amino acids. Germline lookup yields CDR1 LGHNA and CDR2 YSLEER. CDR3 in amino acids: CASSQDGIAGEFYEQYF.

This chain joins TRBV20-1 and TRBJ2-5. CDR3 size: 11 residues. Germline V lookup: CDR1 DFQATT, CDR2 SNEGSKA (reference sequence). Here the CDR3 reads CSARDSQTQYF.

V gene TRBV9 combines with J gene TRBJ1-3. Germline CDR1 is SGDLS and CDR2 is YYNGEE. CDR3 length: 13 amino acids. CDR3 loop: CASSPSLGNTIYF. Full variable domain (missing parts from reference TRBV9 and TRBJ1-3): DSGVTQTPKHLITATGQRVTLRCSPRSGDLSVYWYQQSLDQGLQFLIQYYNGEERAKGNILERFSAQQFPDLHSELNLSSLELGDSALYFCASSPSLGNTIYFGEGSWLTVV.

The rearrangement uses TRBV3-1 and TRBJ2-7; TCRdb proposes TRBD2, but this gene call is untestable without DNA. Germline values: CDR1 LGHDT, CDR2 YNNKEL (reference sequence). The CDR3 covers 16 residues. CDR3 sequence reads: CASSQVADKPSYEQYF.

The chain links TRBV20-1 to TRBJ2-3; TCRdb lists TRBD2, though no DNA is available to test this call. This CDR3 region has 15 residues. Germline V lookup: CDR1 DFQATT, CDR2 SNEGSKA (reference sequence). The CDR3: CSARGLLPGLYTQYF.

This chain joins TRBV18 and TRBJ2-5; TCRdb returns TRBD1, unconfirmable since there is no DNA. Germline V CDR1 and CDR2: KGHSH, LQKENI. The CDR3 is made up of 11 amino acids. The CDR3 here is CASSSTGIKYF.

The V and J genes are TRBV6-1 and TRBJ2-3; as DNA is missing, the TRBD2 call by TCRdb cannot be tested. Germline lookup yields CDR1 MNHNS and CDR2 SASEGT. This CDR3 comprises 17 residues. The CDR3 reads CASSRLAGGSETDTQYF.

The chain carries TRBV7-9 and TRBJ2-3; as DNA is missing, the TRBD1 call by TCRdb cannot be tested. The CDR3 has 15 amino acids. Germline values: CDR1 SEHNR, CDR2 FQNEAQ (reference sequence). CDR3 region: CASSSPLDLSDTQYF.

This chain connects TRBV15 to TRBJ2-5; TCRdb reports TRBD2, a call that lacks DNA to check it against. This CDR3 comprises 15 residues. The germline gives CDR1 LNHNV, CDR2 YYDKDF (reference sequence). This CDR3 reads CATSSGGIGAETQYF. Filled out from reference TRBV15 and TRBJ2-5, the complete variable domain reads DAMVIQNPRYQVTQFGKPVTLSCSQTLNHNVMYWYQQKSSQAPKLLFHYYDKDFNNEADTPDNFQSRRPNTSFCFLDIRSPGLGDTAMYLCATSSGGIGAETQYFGPGTRLLVL.

The chain joins TRBV28 to TRBJ2-7. Per the germline V gene, CDR1 is MDHEN and CDR2 is SYDVKM. CDR3 length: 15 residues. This chain's CDR3 is CASSFRGPATYEQYF.

This chain's CDR3 is CATSDHRGAGETQYF. The chain employs TRBV24-1 and TRBJ2-5; TCRdb's D gene call, TRBD1, goes unchecked for lack of DNA. The CDR3 contains 15 residues. Per germline, CDR1 KGHDR and CDR2 SFDVKD.

The rearrangement joins TRBV9 to TRBJ2-7; TCRdb selects TRBD2, and the lack of DNA leaves this call unchecked. This CDR3 has 15 residues. Germline CDR1 is SGDLS and CDR2 is YYNGEE. The CDR3 spells CASSPTQTRDYEQYF.

The J gene is TRBJ2-3, the V gene TRBV29-1. The CDR3 spans 13 residues. CDR1 and CDR2 (germline): SQVTM, ANQGSEA. The CDR3 reads CSSAKSSTDTQYF.

J is TRBJ2-2 and V is TRBV5-4; as DNA is missing, the TRBD1 call by TCRdb cannot be tested. The CDR3 consists of 16 residues. Germline V lookup: CDR1 SGHNT, CDR2 YYREEE (reference sequence). CDR3 region: CASSSGGTGATGELFF.

This chain joins TRBV19 and TRBJ1-1. This CDR3 spans 13 amino acids. From germline, CDR1 is LNHDA and CDR2 SQIVND (reference sequence). CDR3 protein: CASHLTRNTEAFF.

J is TRBJ2-1 and V is TRBV6-2 or TRBV6-3. CDR3 length: 16 amino acids. Per germline, CDR1 MNHEY and CDR2 SVGEGT. The chain's CDR3 is CASSYSREGSYNEQFF.

The gene calls are TRBV5-4 and TRBJ2-7; TCRdb returns TRBD2, unconfirmable since there is no DNA. The CDR3 sequence is 15 residues long. CDR1 is SGHNT, CDR2 YYREEE, per germline (reference sequence). The CDR3 loop reads CASSFPERETYEQYF.

The V and J genes are TRBV20-1 and TRBJ2-1; TCRdb indicates TRBD1, and absent DNA this call remains unverified. Germline V CDR1 and CDR2: DFQATT, SNEGSKA (reference sequence). The CDR3 runs to 14 residues. The CDR3 reads CSANEGVGYNEQFF.

The chain couples TRBV10-3 to TRBJ1-1; TCRdb proposes TRBD1, but this gene call is untestable without DNA. The germline gives CDR1 ENHRY, CDR2 SYGVKD. CDR3 length: 14 amino acids. Here the CDR3 reads CAISEGDLNTEAFF.